The 28 T cell receptor beta chains in this list originate from one sample, sequenced in a study of blood T cell repertoires in COVID-19. TCRdb keeps only in-frame clones here, not all; method: immunoSEQ multiplex PCR. This table holds approximately 250,000 clones, approximately 84% found once. The specimen sequenced was peripheral blood. These receptors came from a man aged 40-49 years with acute or convalescent COVID-19.

The chain recombines TRBV6-5 with TRBJ1-1; 9 bases agree with TRBD1. With V trimmed by 4 bases and J by 5 bases, 2 bases remained unmatched. CDR3 length: 13 amino acids. The germline CDR1 and CDR2 sequences are MNHEY and SVGAGI. The CDR3 reads CASSSDRGTEAFF. In DNA form, the CDR3 reads TGTGCCAGCAGTTCCGACAGGGGGACTGAAGCTTTCTTT.

This clone was observed a single time. The chain has TRBV6-1 and TRBJ2-2; D is unresolved. The germline V gene encodes CDR1 MNHNS and CDR2 SASEGT. V was trimmed by 2 bases and J by 0 bases, leaving 7 bases between them. The CDR3 has 15 residues. The DNA for the CDR3 is TGTGCCAGCAGTGAATTTATAGCGAACACCGGGGAGCTGTTTTTT. Protein: CASSEFIANTGELFF.

The V call is TRBV30, the J call TRBJ2-1; tentatively, D is TRBD1 (6 bases). Trimming removed 4 bases from V and 5 bases from J, with 15 bases in between. This CDR3 comprises 14 residues. Germline V gives CDR1 GTSNPN, CDR2 SVGIG (reference sequence). This CDR3 reads CAWTPGHGDNEQFF. The CDR3 region has the DNA TGTGCCTGGACACCGGGACACGGGGACAATGAGCAGTTCTTC.

The chain combines TRBV9 with TRBJ1-1; D is ambiguous. This CDR3 has 14 amino acids. V lost 0 bases, J lost 1 base, and 7 bases lay in between. CDR1 is SGDLS, CDR2 YYNGEE, per germline. As DNA, the CDR3 is TGTGCCAGCAGCGTAGTCGCGGGGAACACTGAAGCTTTCTTT. Protein sequence: CASSVVAGNTEAFF. Supplemented by reference TRBV9 and TRBJ1-1, the full variable domain reads DSGVTQTPKHLITATGQRVTLRCSPRSGDLSVYWYQQSLDQGLQFLIQYYNGEERAKGNILERFSAQQFPDLHSELNLSSLELGDSALYFCASSVVAGNTEAFFGQGTRLTVV.

This chain joins TRBV2 and TRBJ1-6; tentatively, D is TRBD1 (5 bases). The CDR3 loop spans 16 amino acids. Trimming stripped 4 bases from V and 2 bases from J, with 12 bases between. CDR1 is SNHLY and CDR2 is FYNNEI in the germline V gene. The CDR3 DNA is TGTGCCAGCAGTGCCCCGACAGTGACCTATAATTCACCCCTCCACTTT. Its translation: CASSAPTVTYNSPLHF. Full variable domain (rest looked up from reference TRBV2 and TRBJ1-6): EPEVTQTPSHQVTQMGQEVILRCVPISNHLYFYWYRQILGQKVEFLVSFYNNEISEKSEIFDDQFSVERPDGSNFTLKIRSTKLEDSAMYFCASSAPTVTYNSPLHFGNGTRLTVT.

In this sample, this clone turned up a few times. This chain connects TRBV11-2 to TRBJ1-6; D is uncertain. V lost 5 bases to trimming and J lost 6 bases, with 11 bases between them. Germline CDR1 SGHAT, CDR2 FQNNGV. This CDR3 region has 14 residues. The CDR3 bases are TGTGCCAGCAGCCTGGTCGAGAGTAATTCACCCCTCCACTTT. Translated, it gives CASSLVESNSPLHF. Drawing the rest from reference TRBV11-2 and TRBJ1-6, the complete variable domain is EAGVAQSPRYKIIEKRQSVAFWCNPISGHATLYWYQQILGQGPKLLIQFQNNGVVDDSQLPKDRFSAERLKGVDSTLKIQPAKLEDSAVYLCASSLVESNSPLHFGNGTRLTVT.

In regard to this clone: The same CDR3 can be traced to other DNA sequences in this sample. The chain is built from TRBV6-5 and TRBJ2-7, with D possibly matching TRBD1 (6 bases). The ends were cut back, 6 bases at V and 1 base at J, with 13 bases in the middle. Germline CDR1 is MNHEY and CDR2 is SVGAGI. This CDR3 is built from 14 residues. CDR3 amino acids: CASSPGTGSYEQYF. CDR3 coding DNA: TGTGCCAGCAGCCCCGGAACAGGGTCCTACGAGCAGTACTTC.

The rearrangement uses TRBV30 and TRBJ1-4, with D possibly matching TRBD1 (6 bases). Between the trimmed V and J ends, which lost 5 bases and 11 bases, there was a span of 9 bases. This CDR3 is built from 10 residues. Germline lookup yields CDR1 GTSNPN and CDR2 SVGIG (reference sequence). CDR3 sequence reads: CAWGTGKLFF. The DNA of the CDR3 is TGTGCCTGGGGAACAGGGAAACTGTTTTTT.

The rearrangement uses TRBV9 and TRBJ1-1, with 7 bases aligning to TRBD1. CDR1 is SGDLS, CDR2 YYNGEE, per germline. CDR3 length: 14 amino acids. V was clipped by 3 bases and J by 5 bases; unmatched bases: 7. The CDR3 spells CASSEDRVGTEAFF. The CDR3 coding sequence is TGTGCCAGCAGCGAAGACAGGGTGGGGACTGAAGCTTTCTTT.

This clone was detected only once. CDR3 DNA sequence: TGTGCCAGCAGCTTAGGGACAGGGAGGGAAGATACGCAGTATTTT. This encodes CASSLGTGREDTQYF. This chain uses TRBV7-9 with TRBJ2-3; TRBD1 is a possible D gene (8 bases). V lost 1 base and J 5 bases, leaving 13 bases between the germline ends. This CDR3 contains 15 residues. Germline V gene sequence: CDR1 SEHNR, CDR2 FQNEAQ (reference sequence).

This chain links TRBV11-3 with TRBJ2-2, with a possible D match to TRBD2 (6 bases). Germline V lookup: CDR1 SGHNT, CDR2 YENEEA. Between the trimmed V and J ends, which lost 3 bases and 1 base, there was a span of 9 bases. CDR3 length: 15 residues. The CDR3 region is CASSFSGVNTGELFF. The CDR3, as DNA: TGTGCCAGCAGCTTTTCGGGGGTGAACACCGGGGAGCTGTTTTTT.

The chain couples TRBV7-8 to TRBJ1-5; 9 bases line up with TRBD1. CDR1 is SGHVS and CDR2 is FQNEAQ in the germline V gene. This CDR3 is built from 16 residues. J gave up 7 bases and V 4 bases, and 11 bases lay outside the gene matches. This CDR3 is CASSYSRGQGTQPQHF. The CDR3, as DNA: TGTGCCAGCAGCTACTCTCGTGGACAGGGGACCCAGCCCCAGCATTTT. Looking up the rest from reference TRBV7-8 and TRBJ1-5 gives the full variable domain: GAGVSQSPRYKVAKRGQDVALRCDPISGHVSLFWYQQALGQGPEFLTYFQNEAQLDKSGLPSDRFFAERPEGSVSTLKIQRTQQEDSAVYLCASSYSRGQGTQPQHFGDGTRLSIL.

As concerns this clone: Different DNA sequences within this sample yield the same CDR3. The chain has TRBV18 and TRBJ2-5; possibly TRBD2 for D (5 bases). The CDR3 covers 13 residues. With 3 bases removed from V and 4 bases from J, the gap between germline ends came to 9 bases. Germline V lookup: CDR1 KGHSH, CDR2 LQKENI. The CDR3 here is CASSPGLGETQYF. The CDR3 region has the DNA TGTGCCAGCTCACCTGGACTCGGAGAGACCCAGTACTTC.

The gene calls are TRBV4-2 and TRBJ2-7, with 13 positions matching TRBD2. From germline, CDR1 is LGHNA and CDR2 YNFKEQ. Trimming cost V 0 bases and J 5 bases; bases outside gene matches: 4. The length of the CDR3 is 16 residues. This CDR3 reads CASSQEGLAGAHEQYF. The CDR3 DNA reads as TGTGCCAGCAGCCAAGAAGGACTAGCGGGGGCCCACGAGCAGTACTTC.

The chain is built from TRBV7-2 and TRBJ2-5; the match to TRBD2 covers 10 bases. The junction had 3 bases not matched to a gene; V was cut back by 0 bases and J by 5 bases. CDR3 length equals 15 residues. Germline CDR1 is SGHTA and CDR2 is FQGNSA. The CDR3 coding sequence is TGTGCCAGCAGCTTAGCGGGACTAGCGATTGAGACCCAGTACTTC. This gives the protein CASSLAGLAIETQYF.

This clone was observed a single time. CDR3: CASSFLASGEQETQYF. In DNA, the CDR3 is TGTGCCAGCAGCTTTTTAGCTAGCGGGGAGCAAGAGACCCAGTACTTC. This chain connects TRBV7-6 to TRBJ2-5; 9 nucleotides align to TRBD2. The CDR3 runs 16 residues. The junction had 7 bases not matched to a gene; V was cut back by 3 bases and J by 2 bases. In germline, CDR1 is SGHVS, CDR2 FNYEAQ. Filled out from reference TRBV7-6 and TRBJ2-5, the complete variable domain reads GAGVSQSPRYKVTKRGQDVALRCDPISGHVSLYWYRQALGQGPEFLTYFNYEAQQDKSGLPNDRFSAERPEGSISTLTIQRTEQRDSAMYRCASSFLASGEQETQYFGPGTRLLVL.

This clone was observed a few times. The chain carries TRBV7-8 and TRBJ1-5, with D perhaps TRBD1 (6 bases). The CDR3 has 15 residues. Germline CDR1 reads SGHVS; CDR2 reads FQNEAQ. The V and J ends lost 2 bases and 0 bases respectively, with 8 bases between them. The chain's CDR3 is CASSLRQVSNQPQHF. As DNA, the CDR3 is TGTGCCAGCAGCTTACGACAGGTTAGCAATCAGCCCCAGCATTTT.

V is TRBV5-4 and J is TRBJ2-3; 8 nucleotides line up with TRBD1. The V gene end was trimmed by 3 bases and the J gene end by 0 bases; junction bases not matched to a gene: 12. CDR1 SGHNT and CDR2 YYREEE come from the germline V gene (reference sequence). The CDR3 runs to 18 residues. This CDR3 reads CASSSLDRDHESTDTQYF. CDR3 DNA: TGTGCCAGCAGCTCTCTGGACAGGGACCACGAGAGCACAGATACGCAGTATTTT.

The chain combines TRBV6-5 with TRBJ1-2; tentative D call: TRBD1 (6 bases). Trimming shortened V by 4 bases and J by 4 bases, and 10 bases separated the two germline ends. Germline CDR1 is MNHEY and CDR2 is SVGAGI. CDR3 length equals 13 residues. The CDR3 sequence: CASSFTGSYGYTF. As DNA, the CDR3 is TGTGCCAGCAGTTTTACAGGGAGCTATGGCTACACCTTC.

The V call is TRBV5-4, the J call TRBJ2-7; 8 nucleotides agree with TRBD1. Looked up from germline, CDR1 is SGHNT and CDR2 is YYREEE (reference sequence). Unmatched junction bases numbered 4, after V lost 0 bases and J lost 5 bases. This CDR3 is 14 amino acids long. CDR3 nucleotide sequence: TGTGCCAGCAGCTTGGGGGACAGGAACGACGAGCAGTACTTC. Translation gives CASSLGDRNDEQYF.

V usage is TRBV6-2 or TRBV6-3 and J usage is TRBJ1-1; D is undetermined. Germline-derived CDR1 and CDR2 are MNHEY and SVGEGT. V lost 2 bases to trimming and J lost 3 bases, with 7 bases between them. This CDR3 has 13 amino acids. This chain's CDR3 is CASSYAVHTEAFF. CDR3 DNA sequence: TGTGCCAGCAGTTACGCAGTCCACACTGAAGCTTTCTTT.

V and J are TRBV6-5 and TRBJ1-1; a possible D gene is TRBD1 (5 bases). The V end lost 0 bases, the J end lost 4 bases, and 9 bases lay between the germline ends. The CDR3 covers 14 residues. Germline values: CDR1 MNHEY, CDR2 SVGAGI. The CDR3 region has the DNA TGTGCCAGCAGTTACTCGATGGGGGGCACTGAAGCTTTCTTT. Protein: CASSYSMGGTEAFF.

The chain recombines TRBV10-3 with TRBJ2-4, with D unclear. The CDR3 extends over 15 amino acids. V was pared by 4 bases and J by 0 bases, with 10 bases between. The germline V gene has CDR1 ENHRY and CDR2 SYGVKD. The CDR3 nucleotides read TGTGCCATCAGTGGCGGAGAGCTAGCCAAAAACATTCAGTACTTC. Translation gives CAISGGELAKNIQYF.

Here the CDR3 reads CASSPDRTHGYTF. The CDR3 DNA follows: TGTGCCAGCTCACCAGACAGGACGCATGGCTACACCTTC. The chain employs TRBV18 and TRBJ1-2; perhaps TRBD1 as D (6 bases). Germline CDR1 KGHSH, CDR2 LQKENI. The germline V and J ends were trimmed by 2 bases and 6 bases, with 10 bases remaining between them. There are 13 residues in the CDR3. Looking up the rest from reference TRBV18 and TRBJ1-2 gives the full variable domain: NAGVMQNPRHLVRRRGQEARLRCSPMKGHSHVYWYRQLPEEGLKFMVYLQKENIIDESGMPKERFSAEFPKEGPSILRIQQVVRGDSAAYFCASSPDRTHGYTFGSGTRLTVV.

This sequence joins TRBV19 and TRBJ1-3; no clear D. There are 14 residues in the CDR3. Trimming pared 3 bases from V and 0 bases from J, leaving 6 bases between. Germline CDR1 is LNHDA and CDR2 is SQIVND (reference sequence). CDR3 residues: CASSIAISGNTIYF. The CDR3 nucleotides read TGTGCCAGTAGTATTGCTATCTCTGGAAACACCATATATTTT.

This clone was detected only a few times. This rearrangement joins TRBV20-1 to TRBJ2-5; perhaps TRBD2 as D (7 bases). The V end lost 6 bases, the J end lost 5 bases, and 10 bases lay between the germline ends. Germline V CDR1 and CDR2: DFQATT, SNEGSKA (reference sequence). The CDR3 totals 11 residues. This chain's CDR3 is CSAEGGETQYF. DNA for the CDR3: TGCAGTGCCGAGGGGGGGGAGACCCAGTACTTC.

J is TRBJ1-3 and V is TRBV18; tentatively, D is TRBD1 (6 bases). This CDR3 region has 17 residues. The germline gives CDR1 KGHSH, CDR2 LQKENI. Trimming cost V 4 bases and J 0 bases, with 16 bases left between them. CDR3 coding DNA: TGTGCCAGCTCACAAACCGTGGACAGTAGCTCTGGAAACACCATATATTTT. Protein sequence: CASSQTVDSSSGNTIYF.

This clone has a single count. The chain joins TRBV30 to TRBJ1-3, with D tentatively TRBD1 (5 bases). Germline V gene data show CDR1 as GTSNPN and CDR2 as SVGIG (reference sequence). Trimming pared 3 bases from V and 3 bases from J, leaving 6 bases between. The CDR3 covers 12 residues. The chain's CDR3 is CAWRTDGNTIYF. DNA for the CDR3: TGTGCCTGGAGGACAGATGGAAACACCATATATTTT.